Each of the 6 T cell receptor beta chains below was sequenced from the same sample in a study of blood T cell repertoires in COVID-19. Here immunoSEQ multiplex PCR was the method, and the copy in TCRdb shows in-frame clones only, minus some. The sample comprises about 480,000 clones, approximately 87% of which are singletons, and 1.5% to 2% rests with the top ten. Material for sequencing was PBMCs or T cells enriched from blood (not recorded which). These receptors were collected from a woman between 40 and 55 years old who had recovered from COVID-19.

The rearrangement links TRBV19 to TRBJ2-1; tentatively, D is TRBD1 (6 bases). Deletions cut 4 bases from V and 9 bases from J, with 19 bases between. CDR1 is LNHDA and CDR2 is SQIVND in the germline V gene (reference sequence). This CDR3 spans 15 amino acids. CDR3 bases: TGTGCCAGTAGTACCCCAGGGCAGGGGTGGGGTGAGCAGTTCTTC. It codes for CASSTPGQGWGEQFF.

V and J are TRBV11-3 and TRBJ2-7, with D possibly matching TRBD2 (6 bases). The germline gives CDR1 SGHNT, CDR2 YENEEA. V was cut by 5 bases and J by 3 bases, with 11 bases left in between. There are 13 residues in the CDR3. Written as DNA, the CDR3 is TGTGCCAGCAGCGTTACTAGCAGCTACGAGCAGTACTTC. Translating gives CASSVTSSYEQYF. Looking up the rest from reference TRBV11-3 and TRBJ2-7 gives the full variable domain: EAGVVQSPRYKIIEKKQPVAFWCNPISGHNTLYWYLQNLGQGPELLIRYENEEAVDDSQLPKDRFSAERLKGVDSTLKIQPAELGDSAVYLCASSVTSSYEQYFGPGTRLTVT.

This chain links TRBV12-3 or TRBV12-4 with TRBJ2-3; the D is unclear. V was trimmed by 8 bases and J by 9 bases, leaving 18 bases between them. CDR3 size: 13 residues. This chain's CDR3 is CASDLGTVRTQYF. CDR3 in DNA: TGTGCCAGCGATCTCGGAACGGTCAGGACGCAGTATTTT.

Of note for this clone: The sample contains more than one DNA sequence encoding this CDR3. This chain links TRBV19 with TRBJ1-1, with D perhaps matching TRBD1 (5 bases). V gave up 1 base and J gave up 1 base, with 7 bases separating them. The CDR3 runs to 14 residues. Per germline, CDR1 LNHDA and CDR2 SQIVND (reference sequence). The CDR3 protein is CASSIVGGNTEAFF. CDR3 DNA sequence: TGTGCCAGTAGTATAGTCGGGGGGAACACTGAAGCTTTCTTT.

This chain joins TRBV6-5 and TRBJ1-6; 10 positions agree with TRBD1. The CDR3 length is 15 residues. Unmatched junction bases numbered 9, after V lost 7 bases and J lost 9 bases. Germline V gene sequence: CDR1 MNHEY, CDR2 SVGAGI. The CDR3 loop is CASTRDRGWGSPLHF. Written as DNA, the CDR3 is TGTGCCAGCACCAGGGACAGGGGATGGGGTTCACCCCTCCACTTT.

The rearrangement links TRBV29-1 to TRBJ1-1, with 9 bases lining up with TRBD1. Germline values: CDR1 SQVTM, CDR2 ANQGSEA. Trimming removed 6 bases from V and 4 bases from J; junction bases left unmatched: 6. The CDR3 runs to 13 residues. In DNA form, the CDR3 reads TGCAGCGTGCTCGGGACAGGGTTCACTGAAGCTTTCTTT. Residues: CSVLGTGFTEAFF. The complete variable domain, with remaining parts taken from reference TRBV29-1 and TRBJ1-1, reads SAVISQKPSRDICQRGTSLTIQCQVDSQVTMMFWYRQQPGQSLTLIATANQGSEATYESGFVIDKFPISRPNLTFSTLTVSNMSPEDSSIYLCSVLGTGFTEAFFGQGTRLTVV.